Detailed here is one T cell receptor (beta chain). Its target is not known. This CDR3 region has 11 residues. CDR1 is SEHNR and CDR2 is FQNEAQ in the germline V gene (reference sequence). Deletions cut 2 bases from V and 8 bases from J, with 6 bases between. Data came from immunoSEQ multiplex PCR; TCRdb stores just in-frame clones and leaves some out. The sample gives approximately 180,000 clones, 80% to 95% of which show up once; approximately 0.98% is in the top ten. This specimen belongs to a study of T cell responses to AZD1222 COVID-19 vaccine. Overall study findings and caveats: The donor group comprised mostly white British people and more females; the analysis possibly underestimated clonal diversity. At study baseline, merely several AZD1222 recipients were seropositive. The study sampled repertoires only after the peak T cell response.

The source was peripheral blood, collected 28 days after the second dose of the MenACWY control vaccine. The chain employs TRBV7-9 and TRBJ1-2; perhaps TRBD1 as D (6 bases). This clonotype was obtained from an adult who received the MenACWY meningococcal vaccine as a control. CDR3 coding DNA: TGTGCCAGCAGCTTAACAGGGGGCTACACCTTC. Translated, it gives CASSLTGGYTF.